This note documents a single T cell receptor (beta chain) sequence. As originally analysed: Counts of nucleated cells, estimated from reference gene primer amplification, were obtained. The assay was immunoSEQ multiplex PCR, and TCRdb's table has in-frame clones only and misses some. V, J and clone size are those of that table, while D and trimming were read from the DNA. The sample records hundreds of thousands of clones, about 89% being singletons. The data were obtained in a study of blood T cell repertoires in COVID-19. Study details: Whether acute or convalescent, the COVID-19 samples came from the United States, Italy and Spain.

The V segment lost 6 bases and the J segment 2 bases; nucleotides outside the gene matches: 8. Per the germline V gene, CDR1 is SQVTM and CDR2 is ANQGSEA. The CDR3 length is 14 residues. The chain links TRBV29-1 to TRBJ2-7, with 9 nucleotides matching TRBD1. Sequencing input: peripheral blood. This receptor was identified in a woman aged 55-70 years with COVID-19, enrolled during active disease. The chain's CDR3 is CSVERQGGTYEQYF. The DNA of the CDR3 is TGCAGCGTCGAAAGACAGGGGGGTACCTACGAGCAGTACTTC.